This TCR beta chain was retrieved from a study of T-cell memory formation after mild COVID-19. Whole-study context: TCR clustering was largely donor specific. Notes on the study in general: From day 15 to 85, contracting clones were balanced between CD4 and CD8, whereas later expanders leaned toward CD4+. Detection of some responders pre-infection suggested pre-existing cross-reactive memory T cells participated. Mainly in CM and EM were contracting CD4+ clones; CD8+ were in EMRA.

TCRdb passed the 5' RACE reads through MiXCR, listing each CDR3 protein once. The sample includes under 650,000 distinct CDR3 sequences, about a sixth of them seen just once. This CDR3 has 15 residues. CDR1 is SGHTA and CDR2 is FQGNSA in the germline V gene. V dropped 5 bases and J dropped 4 bases, with 16 bases sitting between them. This clonotype was found a few times. What it recognizes is unknown. The chain has TRBV7-2 and TRBJ2-3; D might be TRBD1 or TRBD2, each matching 5 bases. The sample consisted of PBMCs or a T cell subset sorted from them (not recorded which). The receptor was isolated from an adult woman who had mild COVID-19 (a few samples of this study predate the infection). Cell type and time point are not known. In DNA, the CDR3 is TGTGCCAGCAGCATCCTCGGGGCTAGGTCAGATACGCAGTATTTT. Its translation is CASSILGARSDTQYF.